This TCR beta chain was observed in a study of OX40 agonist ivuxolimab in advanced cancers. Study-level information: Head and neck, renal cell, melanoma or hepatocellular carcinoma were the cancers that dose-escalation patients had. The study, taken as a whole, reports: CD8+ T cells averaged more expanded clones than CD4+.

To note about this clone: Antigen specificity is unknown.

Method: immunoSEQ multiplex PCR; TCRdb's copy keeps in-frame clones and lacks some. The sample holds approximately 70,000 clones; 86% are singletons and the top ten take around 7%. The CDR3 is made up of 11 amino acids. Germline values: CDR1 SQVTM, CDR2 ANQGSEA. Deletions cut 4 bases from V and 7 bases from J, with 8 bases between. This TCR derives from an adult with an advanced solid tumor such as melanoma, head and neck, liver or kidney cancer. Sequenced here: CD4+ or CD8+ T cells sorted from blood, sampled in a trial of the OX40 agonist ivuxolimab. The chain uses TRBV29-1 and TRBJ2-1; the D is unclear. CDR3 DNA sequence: TGCAGCGTTGCGGAAAAGAATGAGCAGTTCTTC. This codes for CSVAEKNEQFF.